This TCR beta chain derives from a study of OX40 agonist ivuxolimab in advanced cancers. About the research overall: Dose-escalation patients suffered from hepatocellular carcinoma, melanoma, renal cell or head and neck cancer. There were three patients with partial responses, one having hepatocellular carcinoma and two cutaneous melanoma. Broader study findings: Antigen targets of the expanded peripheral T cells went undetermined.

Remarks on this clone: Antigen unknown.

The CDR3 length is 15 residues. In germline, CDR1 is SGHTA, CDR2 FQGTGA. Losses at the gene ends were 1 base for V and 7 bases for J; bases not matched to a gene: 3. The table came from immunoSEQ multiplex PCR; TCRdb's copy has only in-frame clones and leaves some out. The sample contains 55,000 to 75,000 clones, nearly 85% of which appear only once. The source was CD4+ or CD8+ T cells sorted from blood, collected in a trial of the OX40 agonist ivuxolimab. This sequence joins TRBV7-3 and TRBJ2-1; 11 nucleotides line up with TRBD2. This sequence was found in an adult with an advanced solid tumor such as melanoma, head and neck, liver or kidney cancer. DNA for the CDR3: TGTGCCAGCAGCTTAAGTCCTAGCGGGAGGAATGAGCAGTTCTTC. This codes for CASSLSPSGRNEQFF.